Listed below are T cell receptor beta chains from one sample, sequenced in a study of T cells in localized non-small cell lung cancer. The protocol was immunoSEQ multiplex PCR, while the TCRdb copy is restricted to in-frame clones and leaves out a portion. This table holds roughly 84,000 clones, approximately 90% found once. Sequenced material: peripheral blood, taken before any cancer treatment. These receptors were collected from a woman aged 40-70 years with stage I squamous cell lung carcinoma. Both conserved end residues are part of each CDR3. A D gene is named only where the DNA matches it firmly. Part of the rows lack a size; the others show once, few, many or a class for expanded clones.

TRBV19,NA,TRBJ2-1,16,once,CASSTQTVPPGNEQFF,TGTGCCAGTAGTACCCAAACTGTGCCTCCGGGGAATGAGCAGTTCTTC
TRBV7-9,NA,TRBJ1-2,12,NA,CASSSTSNGYTF,TGTGCCAGCAGCTCGACCAGTAATGGCTACACCTTC
TRBV5-4,TRBD1,TRBJ1-2,14,NA,CASSQGQDGYGYTF,TGTGCCAGCAGCCAAGGACAGGACGGCTATGGCTACACCTTC
TRBV2,NA,TRBJ1-5,15,NA,CASKPSRDSNQPQHF,TGTGCCAGCAAACCCAGCAGGGATAGCAATCAGCCCCAGCATTTT
TRBV10-3,NA,TRBJ2-2,16,NA,CAIRSGGPSNTGELFF,TGTGCCATAAGGTCCGGGGGGCCCTCGAACACCGGGGAGCTGTTTTTT
TRBV5-1,NA,TRBJ1-1,15,NA,CASSPQGEVNTEAFF,TGCGCCAGCAGCCCGCAGGGAGAGGTGAACACTGAAGCTTTCTTT
TRBV5-1,TRBD1,TRBJ1-6,14,NA,CASSLTGEYSPLHF,TGCGCCAGCAGCTTGACAGGGGAGTACTCACCCCTCCACTTT
TRBV11-3,NA,TRBJ1-1,14,few,CASSPGRMNTEAFF,TGTGCCAGCAGCCCTGGACGGATGAACACTGAAGCTTTCTTT
TRBV5-5,NA,TRBJ1-2,13,once,CASSATGNYGYTF,TGTGCCAGCAGCGCAACAGGGAACTATGGCTACACCTTC
TRBV6-5,NA,TRBJ2-3,13,few,CASRGSATDTQYF,TGTGCCAGCAGAGGTTCAGCCACAGATACGCAGTATTTT
TRBV5-1,NA,TRBJ1-2,16,NA,CASSSPPGRLNYGYTF,TGCGCCAGCAGCTCTCCTCCGGGACGGTTAAACTATGGCTACACCTTC
TRBV6-5,TRBD1,TRBJ2-2,14,NA,CASSRQGAGGELFF,TGTGCCAGCAGTCGACAGGGGGCGGGCGGGGAGCTGTTTTTT
TRBV4-2,NA,TRBJ1-5,15,NA,CASSQDFPGNQPQHF,TGTGCCAGCAGCCAAGATTTTCCAGGGAATCAGCCCCAGCATTTT
TRBV29-1,TRBD2,TRBJ2-7,15,NA,CSVRPGTSETYEQYF,TGCAGCGTTCGCCCCGGGACTAGCGAAACCTACGAGCAGTACTTC
TRBV2,NA,TRBJ1-2,12,once,CASTEGIPGYTF,TGTGCCAGCACCGAGGGGATTCCTGGCTACACCTTC
TRBV5-4,NA,TRBJ2-2,15,once,CASRFQGLDTGELFF,TGTGCCAGCAGATTTCAGGGGCTTGACACCGGGGAGCTGTTTTTT
TRBV5-1,NA,TRBJ1-6,15,NA,CASSLEGGNNSPLHF,TGCGCCAGCAGCTTGGAAGGAGGTAATAATTCACCCCTCCACTTT
TRBV30,NA,TRBJ1-1,13,NA,CAWSRDMNTEAFF,TGTGCCTGGTCCAGGGACATGAACACTGAAGCTTTCTTT
TRBV19,TRBD2,TRBJ2-3,15,NA,CASRPLLGGADTQYF,TGTGCCAGTAGGCCACTTCTGGGGGGGGCAGATACGCAGTATTTT
TRBV15,NA,TRBJ2-7,14,NA,CATSRDGSLYEQYF,TGTGCCACCAGCAGAGATGGCAGCCTCTACGAGCAGTACTTC
TRBV27,NA,TRBJ2-1,14,NA,CASSSGRDRNEQFF,TGTGCCAGCAGTAGCGGCAGGGACCGCAATGAGCAGTTCTTC
TRBV7-7,NA,TRBJ1-1,16,once,CASSPLGAGSDTEAFF,TGTGCTAGCAGCCCATTGGGGGCAGGGAGCGACACTGAAGCTTTCTTT
TRBV5-1,TRBD1,TRBJ2-7,16,NA,CASSLGGTGVGIEQYF,TGCGCCAGCAGCTTGGGCGGGACAGGGGTAGGGATCGAGCAGTACTTC
TRBV7-8,TRBD1,TRBJ2-6,18,NA,CASSLLGQGFSGANVLTF,TGTGCCAGCAGCTTATTGGGACAGGGCTTCTCTGGGGCCAACGTCCTGACTTTC
TRBV29-1,NA,TRBJ1-2,15,NA,CSVPVGGFGTYGYTF,TGCAGCGTACCCGTTGGGGGATTTGGGACCTATGGCTACACCTTC
TRBV5-1,NA,TRBJ1-4,14,NA,CASSPQGGYEKLFF,TGCGCCAGCAGCCCACAGGGAGGATATGAAAAACTGTTTTTT
TRBV6-5,NA,TRBJ1-1,15,NA,CASRGVSWGQTEAFF,TGTGCCAGCAGGGGTGTATCTTGGGGTCAGACTGAAGCTTTCTTT
TRBV4-2,NA,TRBJ1-1,15,NA,CASSQADRQNTEAFF,TGTGCCAGCAGCCAAGCTGACAGGCAGAACACTGAAGCTTTCTTT
TRBV6-1,TRBD1,TRBJ2-3,13,NA,CATLTGRTDTQYF,TGTGCCACCCTGACAGGGCGCACAGATACGCAGTATTTT
TRBV2,NA,TRBJ2-2,15,NA,CASMRPVVRAGELFF,TGTGCCAGCATGAGGCCGGTGGTTCGCGCCGGGGAGCTGTTTTTT
TRBV4-1,TRBD1,TRBJ1-2,16,NA,CASSQDSRDRDFGYTF,TGCGCCAGCAGCCAAGATTCCCGGGACAGGGATTTTGGCTACACCTTC
TRBV30,TRBD1,TRBJ1-2,13,NA,CAWSDRGWGGYTF,TGTGCCTGGAGCGACAGGGGCTGGGGTGGCTACACCTTC
TRBV6-5,NA,TRBJ2-5,15,NA,CASTKLIGGRETQYF,TGTGCCAGCACCAAGTTAATAGGGGGTAGGGAGACCCAGTACTTC
TRBV14,NA,TRBJ1-2,13,NA,CASSQDQQYGYTF,TGTGCCAGCAGCCAAGATCAACAGTATGGCTACACCTTC
TRBV5-4,NA,TRBJ1-3,13,NA,CASSLQGGNTIYF,TGTGCCAGCAGCTTACAGGGAGGAAACACCATATATTTT
TRBV9,TRBD2,TRBJ2-3,16,NA,CASSVKGTRRTDTQYF,TGTGCCAGCAGCGTAAAAGGGACTAGGAGGACAGATACGCAGTATTTT
TRBV6-6,TRBD1,TRBJ2-7,15,NA,CASRERTGSSYEQYF,TGTGCCAGCCGAGAACGGACAGGATCCTCCTACGAGCAGTACTTC
TRBV19,NA,TRBJ1-1,14,NA,CASSILGSYTEAFF,TGTGCCAGTAGTATTCTCGGGAGCTACACTGAAGCTTTCTTT
TRBV5-5,NA,TRBJ1-2,15,NA,CASSSFQGKNYGYTF,TGTGCCAGCAGCTCGTTCCAGGGGAAGAACTATGGCTACACCTTC
TRBV4-2,TRBD2,TRBJ2-5,15,NA,CASSPGLAGAETQYF,TGTGCCAGCAGCCCGGGACTAGCGGGGGCAGAGACCCAGTACTTC
TRBV2,NA,TRBJ2-2,15,NA,CASSEEGPNTGELFF,TGTGCCAGCAGTGAAGAGGGCCCTAACACCGGGGAGCTGTTTTTT
TRBV6-6,NA,TRBJ1-1,14,NA,CASSYSTRVAEAFF,TGTGCCAGCAGTTACTCGACAAGGGTGGCTGAAGCTTTCTTT
TRBV2,NA,TRBJ2-1,15,NA,CASSELEAIGREQFF,TGTGCCAGCAGTGAATTGGAGGCCATCGGTCGGGAGCAGTTCTTC
TRBV30,NA,TRBJ1-5,16,few,CAWSLGGGGSNQPQHF,TGTGCCTGGAGTTTGGGGGGAGGTGGTAGCAATCAGCCCCAGCATTTT
TRBV7-3,NA,TRBJ1-2,15,NA,CASSLAPWAAYGYTF,TGTGCCAGCAGCTTAGCCCCGTGGGCAGCCTATGGCTACACCTTC
TRBV5-1,NA,TRBJ2-3,15,NA,CASSLRTGRTDTQYF,TGCGCCAGCAGCTTGAGAACGGGGAGGACAGATACGCAGTATTTT
TRBV7-3,NA,TRBJ2-2,14,NA,CASSSQGSTGELFF,TGTGCCAGCAGCTCACAGGGTAGCACCGGGGAGCTGTTTTTT
TRBV18,TRBD2,TRBJ2-3,16,NA,CASSPYTRGGTDTQYF,TGTGCCAGCTCACCTTATACTAGGGGAGGGACAGATACGCAGTATTTT
TRBV7-3,NA,TRBJ1-6,12,NA,CASNGRNSPLHF,TGTGCCAGCAACGGCCGTAATTCACCCCTCCACTTT
TRBV9,NA,TRBJ2-3,16,NA,CASSPEGGVGTDTQYF,TGTGCCAGCAGCCCAGAAGGCGGGGTGGGCACAGATACGCAGTATTTT
TRBV7-2,TRBD2,TRBJ2-2,16,few,CASRALGGGYAGELFF,TGTGCCAGCAGAGCCCTTGGCGGGGGGTATGCCGGGGAGCTGTTTTTT
TRBV6-6,NA,TRBJ2-7,11,NA,CASSYRYEQYF,TGTGCCAGCAGTTACCGATACGAGCAGTACTTC
TRBV7-3,NA,TRBJ1-1,15,NA,CASSLGAIMNTEAFF,TGTGCCAGCAGCTTAGGCGCCATTATGAACACTGAAGCTTTCTTT
TRBV15,NA,TRBJ2-7,12,NA,CATSRARREQYF,TGTGCCACCAGCAGAGCCCGACGGGAGCAGTACTTC
TRBV19,NA,TRBJ2-2,15,NA,CASSIGRRGSGELFF,TGTGCCAGTAGTATAGGTCGTCGGGGTTCCGGGGAGCTGTTTTTT
TRBV5-1,NA,TRBJ1-2,13,NA,CASSGSGVDGYTF,TGCGCCAGCAGCGGCTCAGGGGTGGATGGCTACACCTTC
TRBV6-4,NA,TRBJ2-4,15,NA,CASSPGGQSKNIQYF,TGTGCCAGCAGCCCGGGCGGGCAGTCCAAAAACATTCAGTACTTC
TRBV6-5,NA,TRBJ1-2,11,NA,CASSDRYGYTF,TGTGCCAGCTCCGACAGATATGGCTACACCTTC
TRBV9,TRBD1,TRBJ2-5,14,NA,CASSVGQGQETQYF,TGTGCCAGCAGCGTAGGACAGGGTCAAGAGACCCAGTACTTC
TRBV7-2,NA,TRBJ1-1,14,NA,CASSFSTGNTEAFF,TGTGCCAGCAGCTTCTCTACAGGGAACACTGAAGCTTTCTTT